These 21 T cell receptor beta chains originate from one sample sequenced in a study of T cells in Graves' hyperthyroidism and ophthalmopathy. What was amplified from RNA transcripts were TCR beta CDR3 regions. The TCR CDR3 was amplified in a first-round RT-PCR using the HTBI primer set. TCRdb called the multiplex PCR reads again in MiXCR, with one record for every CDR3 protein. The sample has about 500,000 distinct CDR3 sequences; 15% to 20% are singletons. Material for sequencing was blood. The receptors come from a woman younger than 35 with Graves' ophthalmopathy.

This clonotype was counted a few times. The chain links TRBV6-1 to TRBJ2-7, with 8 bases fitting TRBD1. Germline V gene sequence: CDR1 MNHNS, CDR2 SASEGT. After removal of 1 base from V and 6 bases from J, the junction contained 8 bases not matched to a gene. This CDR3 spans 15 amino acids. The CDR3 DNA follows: TGTGCCAGCAGTGAAGGGGGGGACAGGCTCTTCGAGCAGTACTTC. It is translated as CASSEGGDRLFEQYF.

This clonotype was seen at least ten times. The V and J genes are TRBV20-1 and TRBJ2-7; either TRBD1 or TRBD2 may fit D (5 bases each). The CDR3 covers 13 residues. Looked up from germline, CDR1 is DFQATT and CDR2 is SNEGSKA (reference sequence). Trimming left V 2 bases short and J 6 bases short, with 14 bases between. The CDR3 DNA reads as TGCAGTGCTAGACTTCCGGGGCTGGCCGAGCAGTACTTC. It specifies CSARLPGLAEQYF.

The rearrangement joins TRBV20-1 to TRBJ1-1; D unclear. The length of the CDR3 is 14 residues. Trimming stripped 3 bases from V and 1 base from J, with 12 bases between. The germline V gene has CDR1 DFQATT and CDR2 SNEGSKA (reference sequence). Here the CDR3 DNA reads TGCAGTGCTAGGAATCCAGGCGGGAACACTGAAGCTTTCTTT. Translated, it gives CSARNPGGNTEAFF.

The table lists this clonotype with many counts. The CDR3 region has the DNA TGTGCCAGCAGTCCCCTAGAAGAGACCCAGTACTTC. Its translation is CASSPLEETQYF. The chain recombines TRBV28 with TRBJ2-5; no reliable D call. The germline V gene encodes CDR1 MDHEN and CDR2 SYDVKM. V was trimmed by 5 bases and J by 3 bases, leaving 7 bases between them. The CDR3 loop spans 12 amino acids.

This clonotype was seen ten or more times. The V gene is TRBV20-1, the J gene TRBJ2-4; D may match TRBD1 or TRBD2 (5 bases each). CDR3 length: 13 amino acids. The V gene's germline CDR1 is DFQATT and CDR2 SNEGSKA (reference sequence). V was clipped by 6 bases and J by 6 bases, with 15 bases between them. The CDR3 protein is CSAGAEQGNIQYF. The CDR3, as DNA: TGCAGTGCCGGGGCGGAGCAGGGAAACATTCAGTACTTC.

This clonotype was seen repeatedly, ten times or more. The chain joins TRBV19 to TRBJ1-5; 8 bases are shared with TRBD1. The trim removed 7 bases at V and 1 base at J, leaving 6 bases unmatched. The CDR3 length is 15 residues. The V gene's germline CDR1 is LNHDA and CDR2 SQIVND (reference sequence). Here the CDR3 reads CASTFDRGSNQPQHF. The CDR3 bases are TGTGCCAGTACTTTCGACAGGGGAAGCAATCAGCCCCAGCATTTT. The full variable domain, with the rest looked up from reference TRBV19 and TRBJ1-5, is DGGITQSPKYLFRKEGQNVTLSCEQNLNHDAMYWYRQDPGQGLRLIYYSQIVNDFQKGDIAEGYSVSREKKESFPLTVTSAQKNPTAFYLCASTFDRGSNQPQHFGDGTRLSIL.

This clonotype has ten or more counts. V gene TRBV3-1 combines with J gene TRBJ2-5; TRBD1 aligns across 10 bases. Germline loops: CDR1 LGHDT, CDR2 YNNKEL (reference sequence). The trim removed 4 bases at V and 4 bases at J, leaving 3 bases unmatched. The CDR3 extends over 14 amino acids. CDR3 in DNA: TGTGCCAGCAGCCCCCGGGACAGGGGAGAGACCCAGTACTTC. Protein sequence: CASSPRDRGETQYF.

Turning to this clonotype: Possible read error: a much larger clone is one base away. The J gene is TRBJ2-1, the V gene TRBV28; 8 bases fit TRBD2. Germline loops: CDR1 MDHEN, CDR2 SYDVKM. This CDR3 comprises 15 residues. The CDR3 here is CASSPGTRSYNEQLF. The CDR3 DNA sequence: TGTGCCAGCAGTCCAGGGACTAGATCCTACAATGAGCAGCTCTTC.

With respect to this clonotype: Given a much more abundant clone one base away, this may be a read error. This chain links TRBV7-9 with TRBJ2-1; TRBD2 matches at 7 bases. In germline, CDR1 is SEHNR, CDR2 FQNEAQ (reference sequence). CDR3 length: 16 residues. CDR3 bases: TGTGCCAGCAGCCAAAGGGGAGGGAGGTCCTTCAATGAGCAGTTCTTC. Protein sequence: CASSQRGGRSFNEQFF.

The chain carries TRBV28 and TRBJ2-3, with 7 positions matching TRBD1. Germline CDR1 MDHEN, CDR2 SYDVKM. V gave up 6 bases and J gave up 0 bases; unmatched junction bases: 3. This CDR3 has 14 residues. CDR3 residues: CASRSTGSTDTQYF. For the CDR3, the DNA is TGTGCCAGCAGATCGACAGGGAGCACAGATACGCAGTATTTT.

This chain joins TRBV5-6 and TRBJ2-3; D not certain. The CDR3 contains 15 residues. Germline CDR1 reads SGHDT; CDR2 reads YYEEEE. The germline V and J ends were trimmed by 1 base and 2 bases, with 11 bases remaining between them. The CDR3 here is CASSLKHRYTDTQYF. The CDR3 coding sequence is TGTGCCAGCAGCTTGAAACACAGATACACAGATACGCAGTATTTT.

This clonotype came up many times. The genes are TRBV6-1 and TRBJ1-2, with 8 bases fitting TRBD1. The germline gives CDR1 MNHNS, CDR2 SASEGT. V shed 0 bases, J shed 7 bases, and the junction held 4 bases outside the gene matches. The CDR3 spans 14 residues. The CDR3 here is CASSEAQGAVGYTF. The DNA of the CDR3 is TGTGCCAGCAGTGAAGCGCAGGGGGCGGTTGGCTACACCTTC.

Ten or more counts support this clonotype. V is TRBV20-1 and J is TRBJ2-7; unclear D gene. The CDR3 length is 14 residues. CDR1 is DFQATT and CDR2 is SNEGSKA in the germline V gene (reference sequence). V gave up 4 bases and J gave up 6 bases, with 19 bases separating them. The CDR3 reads CSATRFGEWGEQYF. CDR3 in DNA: TGCAGTGCTACCCGTTTCGGAGAATGGGGCGAGCAGTACTTC.

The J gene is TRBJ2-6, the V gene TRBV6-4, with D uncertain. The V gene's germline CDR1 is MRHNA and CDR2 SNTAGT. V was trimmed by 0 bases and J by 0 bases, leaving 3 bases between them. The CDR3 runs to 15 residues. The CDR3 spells CASSDSRSGANVLTF. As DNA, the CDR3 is TGTGCCAGCAGTGACTCGCGCTCTGGGGCCAACGTCCTGACTTTC.

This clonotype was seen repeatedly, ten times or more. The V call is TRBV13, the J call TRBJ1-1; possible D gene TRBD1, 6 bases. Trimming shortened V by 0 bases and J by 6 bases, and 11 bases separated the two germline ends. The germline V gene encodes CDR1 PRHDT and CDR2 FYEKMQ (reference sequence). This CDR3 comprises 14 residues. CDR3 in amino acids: CASSLGPGAPEAFF. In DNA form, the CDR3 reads TGTGCCAGCAGCTTAGGCCCAGGGGCACCTGAAGCTTTCTTT.

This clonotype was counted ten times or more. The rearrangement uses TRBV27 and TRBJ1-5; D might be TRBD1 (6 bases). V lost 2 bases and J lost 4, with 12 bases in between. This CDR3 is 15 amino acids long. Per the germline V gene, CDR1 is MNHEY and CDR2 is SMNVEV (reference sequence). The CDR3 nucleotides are TGTGCCAGCAGTTTAGATTCGACAGGTAATCAGCCCCAGCATTTT. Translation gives CASSLDSTGNQPQHF.

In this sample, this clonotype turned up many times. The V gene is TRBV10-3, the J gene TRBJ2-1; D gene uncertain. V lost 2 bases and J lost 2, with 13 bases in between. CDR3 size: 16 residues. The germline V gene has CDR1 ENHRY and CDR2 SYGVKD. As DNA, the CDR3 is TGTGCCATCAGTGAGCTGGTCAAGAGCGCCTACAATGAGCAGTTCTTC. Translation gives CAISELVKSAYNEQFF.

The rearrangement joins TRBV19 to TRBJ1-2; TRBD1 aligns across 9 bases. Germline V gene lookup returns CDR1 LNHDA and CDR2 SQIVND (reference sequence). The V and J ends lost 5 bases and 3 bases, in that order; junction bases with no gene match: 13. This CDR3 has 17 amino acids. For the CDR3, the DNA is TGTGCCAGTAGTCCGGCCCGGGACAGGGTATCTGACTATGGCTACACCTTC. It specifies CASSPARDRVSDYGYTF.

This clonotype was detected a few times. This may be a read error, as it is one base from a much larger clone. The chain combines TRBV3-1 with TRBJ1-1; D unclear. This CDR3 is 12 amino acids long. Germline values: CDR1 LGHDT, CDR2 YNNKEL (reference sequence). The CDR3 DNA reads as TGTGCCGGCAGCCTATTCGGGTCCGGAGCTTTCTTT. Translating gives CAGSLFGSGAFF.

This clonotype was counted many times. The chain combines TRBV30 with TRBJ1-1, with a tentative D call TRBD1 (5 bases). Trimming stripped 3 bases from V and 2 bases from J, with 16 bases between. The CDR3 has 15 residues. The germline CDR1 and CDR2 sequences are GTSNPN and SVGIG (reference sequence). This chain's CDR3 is CAWRGVGGVNTEAFF. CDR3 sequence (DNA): TGTGCCTGGAGAGGGGTCGGGGGAGTTAACACTGAAGCTTTCTTT.

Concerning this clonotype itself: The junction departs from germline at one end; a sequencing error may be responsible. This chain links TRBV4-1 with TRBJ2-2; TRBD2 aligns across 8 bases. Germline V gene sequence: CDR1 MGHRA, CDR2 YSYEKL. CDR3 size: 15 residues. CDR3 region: CASTPPGLDTGELFF. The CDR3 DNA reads TGTGCCAGCACACCACCGGGACTAGACACCGGGGAGCTGTTTTTT.